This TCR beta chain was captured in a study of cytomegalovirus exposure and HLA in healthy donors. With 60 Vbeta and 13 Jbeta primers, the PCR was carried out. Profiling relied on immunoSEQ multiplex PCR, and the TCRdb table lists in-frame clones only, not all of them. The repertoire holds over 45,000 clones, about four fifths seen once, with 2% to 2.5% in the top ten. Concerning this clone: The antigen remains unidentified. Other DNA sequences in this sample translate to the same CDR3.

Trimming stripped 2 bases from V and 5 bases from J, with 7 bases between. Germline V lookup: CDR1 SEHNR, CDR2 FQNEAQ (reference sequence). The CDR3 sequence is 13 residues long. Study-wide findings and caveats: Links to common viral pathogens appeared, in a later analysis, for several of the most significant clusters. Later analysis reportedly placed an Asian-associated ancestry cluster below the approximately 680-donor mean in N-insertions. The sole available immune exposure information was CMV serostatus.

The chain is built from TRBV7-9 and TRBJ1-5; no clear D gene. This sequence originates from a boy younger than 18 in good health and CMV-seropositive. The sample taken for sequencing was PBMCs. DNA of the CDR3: TGTGCCAGCAGCTTATCTGAGGATCAGCCCCAGCATTTT. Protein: CASSLSEDQPQHF.